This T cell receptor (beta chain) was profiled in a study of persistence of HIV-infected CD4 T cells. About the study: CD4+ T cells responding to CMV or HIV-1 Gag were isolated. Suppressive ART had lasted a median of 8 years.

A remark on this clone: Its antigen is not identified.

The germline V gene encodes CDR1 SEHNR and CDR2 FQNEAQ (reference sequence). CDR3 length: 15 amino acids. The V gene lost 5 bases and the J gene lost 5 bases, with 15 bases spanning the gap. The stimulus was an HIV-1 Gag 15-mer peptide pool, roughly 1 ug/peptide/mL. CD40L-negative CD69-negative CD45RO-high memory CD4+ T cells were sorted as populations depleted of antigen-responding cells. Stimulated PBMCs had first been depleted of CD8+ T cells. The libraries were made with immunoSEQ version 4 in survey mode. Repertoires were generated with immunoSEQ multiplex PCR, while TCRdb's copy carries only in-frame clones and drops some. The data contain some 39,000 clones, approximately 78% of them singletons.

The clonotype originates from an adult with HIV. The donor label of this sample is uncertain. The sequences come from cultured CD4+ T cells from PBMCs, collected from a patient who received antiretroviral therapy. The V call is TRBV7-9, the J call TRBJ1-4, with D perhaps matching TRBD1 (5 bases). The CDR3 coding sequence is TGTGCCAGCAGCCCCACGACAGCATGGAATGAAAAACTGTTTTTT. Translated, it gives CASSPTTAWNEKLFF.